This TCR beta chain originates from a study of cytomegalovirus exposure and HLA in healthy donors. Study conclusions and caveats: A list of 164 TCR beta chains associated with cytomegalovirus was given. It was taken for granted in presence/absence analyses that sequencing depth across donors was roughly uniform. Most sequenced TCRs were rare (though some public TCRs occurred in many donors).

This PCR relied on a set of 60 Vbeta primers and 13 Jbeta primers. Profiled with immunoSEQ multiplex PCR; TCRdb holds only in-frame clones, not every one. The sample has 65,000 to 75,000 clones, 55% to 80% seen once. Comments on this clone: What it binds is not known.

Per the germline V gene, CDR1 is ENHRY and CDR2 is SYGVKD. V shed 2 bases and J shed 3 bases, with 7 bases lying between them. This CDR3 contains 13 residues. This receptor was taken from a young woman in good health and CMV-seronegative. J is TRBJ1-2 and V is TRBV10-3; weak D call: TRBD1 (6 bases). The sample comprised PBMCs. The CDR3 nucleotides read TGTGCCATCAGTGAGGAGGGGGACTATGGCTACACCTTC. Translated, it gives CAISEEGDYGYTF.